This TCR beta chain stems from a study of blood T cells in healthy people across ages. Study overall: Template switching captured about one barcoded beta molecule per two T cells. Study-level results: Diversity was higher, and naive CD4+ cells more numerous, in long-lived donors than in aged donors.

V shed 7 bases and J 7 bases; nucleotides not matched to a gene: 7. The CDR3 consists of 12 residues. Germline CDR1 and CDR2: DFQATT and SNEGSKA (reference sequence). This clonotype occurred many times. What it binds is unknown. This may be a read error, as it is one base from a much larger clone. Primers used in a second PCR of about 7 to 11 cycles were a sample-barcoded 5' primer and a J-beta primer mix. Each CDR3 protein gets one entry after TCRdb re-called the 5' RACE reads with MiXCR. Here the sample spans 600,000 or so distinct CDR3 sequences, roughly 31% being singletons. Sequencing was carried out using blood. The sequence was obtained from a woman aged 80 or over in good health. The chain carries TRBV20-1 and TRBJ2-7; 10 positions agree with TRBD1. Here the CDR3 DNA reads TGCAGTGGCGGGACAGGGGTTGGGGAGCAGTACTTC. Translation: CSGGTGVGEQYF.